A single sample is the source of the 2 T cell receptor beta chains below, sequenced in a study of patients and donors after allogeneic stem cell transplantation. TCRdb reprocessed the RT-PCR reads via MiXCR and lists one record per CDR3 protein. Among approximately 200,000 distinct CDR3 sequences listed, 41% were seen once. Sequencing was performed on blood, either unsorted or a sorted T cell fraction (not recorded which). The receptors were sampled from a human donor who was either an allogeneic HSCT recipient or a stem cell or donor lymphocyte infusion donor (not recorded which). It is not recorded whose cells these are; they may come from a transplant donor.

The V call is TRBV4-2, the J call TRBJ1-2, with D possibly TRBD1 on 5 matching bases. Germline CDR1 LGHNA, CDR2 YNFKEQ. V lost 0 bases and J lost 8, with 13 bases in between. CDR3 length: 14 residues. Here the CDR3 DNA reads TGTGCCAGCAGCCAAGATGGGGGATTGGGAGGCTACACCTTC. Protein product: CASSQDGGLGGYTF.

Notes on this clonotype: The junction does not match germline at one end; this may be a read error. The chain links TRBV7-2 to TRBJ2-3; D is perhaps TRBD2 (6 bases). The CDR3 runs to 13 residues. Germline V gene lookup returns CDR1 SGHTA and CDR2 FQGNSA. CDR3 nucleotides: TGTGCCAGCAGCCCCTACCGCGGGGTAGCCCCCCATTTT. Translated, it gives CASSPYRGVAPHF.